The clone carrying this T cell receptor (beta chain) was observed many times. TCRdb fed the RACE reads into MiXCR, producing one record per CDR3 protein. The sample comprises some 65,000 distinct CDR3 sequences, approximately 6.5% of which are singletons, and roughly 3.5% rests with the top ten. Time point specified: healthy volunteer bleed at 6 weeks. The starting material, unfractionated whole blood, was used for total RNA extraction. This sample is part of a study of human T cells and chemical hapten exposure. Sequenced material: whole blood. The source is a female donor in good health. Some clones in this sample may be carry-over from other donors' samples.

The DNA of the CDR3 is TGTGCCAGCAGTTTATTGGGGCTCACTGAAGCTTTCTTT. This sequence encodes CASSLLGLTEAFF. This chain links TRBV28 with TRBJ1-1; D may be TRBD1 (5 bases). V dropped 1 base and J dropped 4 bases, with 7 bases sitting between them. CDR3 length: 13 residues. Germline CDR1 and CDR2: MDHEN and SYDVKM.